Detailed here is one TCR beta chain. Its antigen is as yet unknown. Only in-frame clones appear in the TCRdb table, and some are missing; sequencing was by immunoSEQ multiplex PCR. The sample includes 50,000 or so clones, about 83% of them seen just once. This entry comes from a study of T cells in localized non-small cell lung cancer. The CDR3 has 14 amino acids. The V gene lost 4 bases and the J gene lost 5 bases, with 13 bases spanning the gap. Germline CDR1 and CDR2: SGHRS and YFSETQ. Study results and limitations: When the top 100 tumor clones were examined, a median approximately 60 of them also appeared in the adjacent lung, which was paired and uninvolved. Since sequencing was restricted to only one region of the tumor, intratumor heterogeneity remains a possibility.

This specimen consisted of peripheral blood, obtained before any cancer treatment. The J gene is TRBJ1-5, the V gene TRBV5-1, with D possibly TRBD1 on 5 matching bases. This TCR was recovered from a female donor over 55 with stage II squamous cell lung carcinoma. The DNA for the CDR3 is TGCGCCAGCAGCGCCTCCGGGGGAGATCAGCCCCAGCATTTT. Translation: CASSASGGDQPQHF.